This note documents a single T cell receptor beta chain sequence. Its target is unknown. The study sequenced cultured CD4+ T cell DNA using the Oncomine TCR Beta short-read assay. In this case, cultured CD4+ T cells provided the extracted genomic DNA. TCRdb re-derived calls from the PCR reads in MiXCR, one entry per CDR3 protein. The sample lists approximately 12,000 distinct CDR3 sequences; roughly 57% were seen once. The entry originates in a study of vaccination and CD4 T cells after COVID-19. The CDR3 is 15 residues long. Trimming pared 2 bases from V and 2 bases from J, leaving 12 bases between. From germline, CDR1 is SEHNR and CDR2 FQNEAQ (reference sequence). Treatment specified: approximately 9-day PBMC culture with coronavirus spike peptide pools or control peptides (ViraFEST assay). Peptide pools at 7.5 to 10 ug/ml, together with 10 IU/ml IL-2, were added to cultures of some 2 million PBMCs per well.

The clonotype originates from a human donor who had recovered from COVID-19. The specimen was CD4+ T cells from blood, cultured in vitro. The V call is TRBV7-9, the J call TRBJ1-1; no clear D. CDR3 residues: CASSLRGQSNTEAFF. CDR3 bases: TGTGCCAGCAGCTTACGCGGGCAGTCCAACACTGAAGCTTTCTTT.